This record looks at one TCR beta chain sequence and its context. This receptor's antigen is unknown. No base quality information exists; no much larger clone differs at one position. This sample was included in a study of blood T cell repertoires in COVID-19 (TCRdb year 2020). In the study overall: Samples covering the acute and convalescent phases of COVID-19 were provided by collaborators in the United States, Italy and Spain. The repertoires were released in a freely available public database intended as a resource for research on the immune response to SARS-CoV-2. The samples were drawn from two sources: the first 160 participants of the ongoing ImmuneRACE study, and 950 to 1,500 subjects contributed by 6 global collaborators. Where available, HLA class I and class II types were taken from metadata supplied by the sample provider and were not determined by assay-based typing. Nearly every sample came with metadata listing a de-identified subject ID, COVID-19 status, age in years and sex. Deeply sampled blood TCRbeta repertoires from subjects exposed to, actively infected with, or recovered from COVID-19 were included in the dataset. The prospective study material was composed of cDNA or gDNA derived from T cells, B-cell-depleted T cells, or PBMCs. Paper-wide results and their limitations: The quantity of clinical and demographic metadata differed by source and by participant and was supplied without curation.

Measured from the cysteine to the phenylalanine, the CDR3 is 15 residues long. CDR3 DNA only is kept here, 45 bases in frame from base 1. CDR1 and CDR2 were assigned from the germline V gene (reference sequence) as LNHDA and SQIVND. V has 6 bases trimmed and J has 4 bases trimmed; junction bases matching no gene number 9. Another Seattle source contributed samples from volunteer blood donors who had recovered from COVID-19. Each collaborating institution followed its own protocols to collect whole blood in K2EDTA tubes. Collaborator samples were shipped for TCRbeta analysis as frozen whole blood, isolated PBMCs, or DNA extracted from either sample type. TCRbeta CDR3 regions were amplified from genomic DNA by means of the immunoSEQ Assay, a bias-controlled multiplex PCR. Processing in the source paper ran as follows. Nucleated cell counts per sample were estimated from amplification of reference gene primers within the assay. To quantify the absolute abundance of each unique TCRbeta CDR3 rearrangement, sequence reads were collapsed and filtered. For each sample, productive Simpson clonality was calculated as the square root of Simpson's diversity index over productive rearrangements. Not all clones reach the TCRdb copy of this immuneACCESS table, which keeps in-frame sequences only. Checked studies attribute under half of the gap to unresolved V genes and leave the rest unexplained. The V and J calls and the clone size are those of that table, but D and trimming were determined from the DNA. This sample lists about 160,000 clones; about 85% were detected once. About 1.2% of the sample is in the top ten clones.

This chain joins TRBV19 to TRBJ2-3, with 8 bases matching TRBD1. The TCR originated in a man between 60 and 75 years old who had recovered from COVID-19. Material: peripheral blood. The CDR3 region has the sequence CASRSGTGYPDTQYF. The nucleotide sequence is given as TGTGCCAGTAGATCCGGGACAGGATACCCAGATACGCAGTATTTT.